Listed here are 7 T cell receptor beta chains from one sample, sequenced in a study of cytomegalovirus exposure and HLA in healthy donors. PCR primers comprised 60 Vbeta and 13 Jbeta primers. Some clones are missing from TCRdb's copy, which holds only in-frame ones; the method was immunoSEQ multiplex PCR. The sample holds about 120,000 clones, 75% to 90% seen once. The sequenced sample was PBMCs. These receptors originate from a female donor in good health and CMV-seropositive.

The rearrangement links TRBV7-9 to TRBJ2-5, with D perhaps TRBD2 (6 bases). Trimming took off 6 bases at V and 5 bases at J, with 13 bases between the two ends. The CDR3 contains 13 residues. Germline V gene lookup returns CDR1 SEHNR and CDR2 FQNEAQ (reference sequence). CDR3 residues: CASRLEGGETQYF. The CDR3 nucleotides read TGTGCCAGCAGGCTAGAAGGAGGGGAGACCCAGTACTTC. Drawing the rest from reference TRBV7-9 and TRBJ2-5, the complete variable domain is DTGVSQNPRHKITKRGQNVTFRCDPISEHNRLYWYRQTLGQGPEFLTYFQNEAQLEKSRLLSDRFSAERPKGSFSTLEIQRTEQGDSAMYLCASRLEGGETQYFGPGTRLLVL.

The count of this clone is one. The DNA for the CDR3 is TGTGCCATCAGTCGACAGGGGAACACTGAAGCTTTCTTT. It specifies CAISRQGNTEAFF. The J gene is TRBJ1-1, the V gene TRBV10-3, with 7 bases matching TRBD1. After removal of 5 bases from V and 1 base from J, the junction contained 1 base not matched to a gene. The CDR3 totals 13 residues. CDR1 and CDR2 from the germline V gene are ENHRY and SYGVKD.

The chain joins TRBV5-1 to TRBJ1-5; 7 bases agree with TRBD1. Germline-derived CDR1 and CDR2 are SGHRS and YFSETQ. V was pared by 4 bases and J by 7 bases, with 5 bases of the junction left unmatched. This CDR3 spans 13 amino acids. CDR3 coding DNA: TGCGCCAGCAGCCTAAAACAGGGGCAGCCCCAGCATTTT. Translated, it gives CASSLKQGQPQHF.

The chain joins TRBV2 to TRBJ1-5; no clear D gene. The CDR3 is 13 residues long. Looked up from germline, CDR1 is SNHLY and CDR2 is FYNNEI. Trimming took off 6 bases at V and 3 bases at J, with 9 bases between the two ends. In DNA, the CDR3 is TGTGCCAGCAGCCTGGAGTACAATCAGCCCCAGCATTTT. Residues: CASSLEYNQPQHF.

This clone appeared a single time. The CDR3 DNA reads as TGTGCCAGCAGTGGTGGGACAGGGAACTACGAGCAGTACTTC. It is translated as CASSGGTGNYEQYF. The rearrangement links TRBV2 to TRBJ2-7, with 9 positions matching TRBD1. Germline V CDR1 and CDR2: SNHLY, FYNNEI. The length of the CDR3 is 14 residues. V shed 4 bases, J shed 3 bases, and the junction held 4 bases outside the gene matches.

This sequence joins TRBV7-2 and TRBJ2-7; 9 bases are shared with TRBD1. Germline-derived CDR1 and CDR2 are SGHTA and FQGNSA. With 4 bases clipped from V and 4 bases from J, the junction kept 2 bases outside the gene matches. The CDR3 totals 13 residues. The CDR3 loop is CASSWDRAYEQYF. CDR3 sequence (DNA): TGTGCCAGCAGCTGGGACAGGGCTTACGAGCAGTACTTC.

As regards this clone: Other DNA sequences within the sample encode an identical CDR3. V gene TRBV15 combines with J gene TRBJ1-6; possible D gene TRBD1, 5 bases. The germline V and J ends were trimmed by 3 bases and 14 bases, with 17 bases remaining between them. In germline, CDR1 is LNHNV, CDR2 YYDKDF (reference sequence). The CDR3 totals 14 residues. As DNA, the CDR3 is TGTGCCACCAGCAGGGATTCTTACAGGTCGGCCCTCCACTTT. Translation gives CATSRDSYRSALHF.